This T cell receptor beta chain was profiled in a study of CD8 T cells in Susac syndrome (dated by TCRdb to the late 2010s). For the study in its entirety: Whether CD8+ T cell activation and differentiation in Susac syndrome was antigen driven was tested using repertoire sequencing. The clonality of the CD8+ T cell repertoire was compared across about a dozen healthy donors, roughly 14 Susac syndrome patients and about 16 multiple sclerosis patients. Study-wide conclusions, independent of this receptor: The TCR sequencing and HLA analysis was acknowledged to have included a relatively small number of individuals.

RNA was extracted using the RNeasy kit, and roughly 0.5 to 1 microgram was reverse transcribed with random hexamers. The immunoSEQ multiplex PCR assay, covering 54 Vbeta and 13 Jbeta segments, was used to amplify TCR beta CDR3 regions. PCR amplification bias was corrected using a synthetic template baseline for primer optimization and computational correction. Processing in the source paper ran as follows. Reads were assigned to V, D and J genes according to IMGT and analyzed in immunoSEQ Analyzer, with only productive sequences retained. Clonality was calculated as one minus the Shannon entropy normalized by log2 of the number of productive unique sequences. For each patient and control, public and private clones were evaluated among the 100 most prevalent clones. Clones were defined as Susac-specific when absent from the healthy and MS cohorts, from fewer than 1,300 published viral clones and from other ImmuneACCESS disease sequences. TCRdb reprocessing: public reads trimmed at Q25 with fastp, clones called with MiXCR, in-frame beta chains kept. Each CDR3 protein gets just one entry, which takes the most common genes and DNA from the rows behind it. These V and J calls derive from TCRdb rather than the authors' analysis. The sample has some 120,000 distinct CDR3 sequences on record, 85% to 95% of them singletons. Roughly 0.3% of the sample belongs to the ten largest clones.

Peripheral blood CD8+ and CD4+ T cells from healthy donors, Susac syndrome patients and multiple sclerosis patients were profiled using high-throughput TCR beta sequencing. The multiple sclerosis controls were treatment-naive patients who had stable or active relapsing-remitting disease and met the revised McDonald criteria. Bulk CD8+ and CD4+ T cells were purified magnetically by negative isolation, whereas CD8+ TEMRA cells were enriched by FACS. Blood was drawn into EDTA tubes, processed within 24 hours, and PBMCs were isolated by density gradient centrifugation. PBMCs destined for TCR sequencing were cryopreserved in liquid nitrogen and later thawed in a 37 °C water bath. Purity of sorted or isolated CD4+, CD8+ and CD8+ TEMRA cells was at least 90%. V lost 2 bases and J lost 7 bases, and the count of bases not matched to a germline gene is 7. Including cysteine and phenylalanine, the CDR3 has 15 amino acids. Only the CDR3 DNA is retained, 45 bases long and in frame from the first base. Per the germline V gene, MNHEY is the CDR1 and SVGEGT is the CDR2.

Regarding this clonotype: Its target antigen remains unknown. The input lacks base qualities; no much larger clone sits a single base away.

This receptor was identified in a human donor with multiple sclerosis. Input material: CD8+ T cells from PBMCs. This sequence uses TRBV6-2 or TRBV6-3 and TRBJ2-1; 8 bases in the junction line up with TRBD2. CDR3 region: CASSYGRGAPNEQFF. The bases are TGTGCCAGCAGTTACGGGCGGGGGGCTCCGAATGAGCAGTTCTTC.